This TCR beta chain originates from a study of blood T cell repertoires in COVID-19. The overall study: Acute-phase and convalescent COVID-19 samples originated in the United States, Italy and Spain.

Method: immunoSEQ multiplex PCR; TCRdb's copy keeps in-frame clones and lacks some. Of tens of thousands of clones in the sample, around two thirds were seen once. V gave up 1 base and J gave up 11 bases, with 18 bases separating them. Germline V gives CDR1 SNHLY, CDR2 FYNNEI. The CDR3 runs to 14 residues. This sequence originates from a man in his 70s with COVID-19, enrolled during active disease. Sequencing was performed on peripheral blood. V gene TRBV2 combines with J gene TRBJ2-7, with TRBD1 as a possible D gene (6 bases). This CDR3 reads CASSEDPQSPGEYF. DNA for the CDR3: TGTGCCAGCAGTGAAGATCCGCAGTCCCCAGGGGAGTACTTC.